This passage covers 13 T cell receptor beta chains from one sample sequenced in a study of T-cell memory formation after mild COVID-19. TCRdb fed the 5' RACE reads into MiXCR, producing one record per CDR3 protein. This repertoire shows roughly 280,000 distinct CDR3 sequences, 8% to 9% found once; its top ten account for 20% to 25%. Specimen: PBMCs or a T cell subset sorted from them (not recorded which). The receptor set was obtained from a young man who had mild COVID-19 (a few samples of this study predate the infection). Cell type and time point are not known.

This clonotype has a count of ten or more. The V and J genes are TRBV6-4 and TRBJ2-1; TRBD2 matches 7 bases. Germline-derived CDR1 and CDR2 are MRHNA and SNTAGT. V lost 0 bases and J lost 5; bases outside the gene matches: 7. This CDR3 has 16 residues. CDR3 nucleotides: TGTGCCAGCAGTGACTCCGCTGGCGGGGGAAACAATGAGCAGTTCTTC. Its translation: CASSDSAGGGNNEQFF.

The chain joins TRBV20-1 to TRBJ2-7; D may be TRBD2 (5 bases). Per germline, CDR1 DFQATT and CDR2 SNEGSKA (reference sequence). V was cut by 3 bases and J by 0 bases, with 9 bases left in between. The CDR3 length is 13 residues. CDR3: CSARRAASYEQYF. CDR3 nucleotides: TGCAGTGCTAGGCGGGCCGCCTCCTACGAGCAGTACTTC.

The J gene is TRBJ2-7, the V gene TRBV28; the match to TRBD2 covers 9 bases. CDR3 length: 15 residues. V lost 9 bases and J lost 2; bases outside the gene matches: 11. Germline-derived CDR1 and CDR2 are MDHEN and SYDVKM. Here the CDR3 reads CASPRTSAVTYEQYV. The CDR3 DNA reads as TGTGCCAGTCCTCGGACTAGCGCGGTAACCTACGAGCAGTACGTC.

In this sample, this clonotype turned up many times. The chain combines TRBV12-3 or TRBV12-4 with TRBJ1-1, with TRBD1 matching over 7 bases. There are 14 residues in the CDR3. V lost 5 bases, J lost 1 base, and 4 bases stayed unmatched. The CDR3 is CASSKGASNTEAFF. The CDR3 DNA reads TGTGCCAGCAGTAAGGGGGCTTCGAACACTGAAGCTTTCTTT.

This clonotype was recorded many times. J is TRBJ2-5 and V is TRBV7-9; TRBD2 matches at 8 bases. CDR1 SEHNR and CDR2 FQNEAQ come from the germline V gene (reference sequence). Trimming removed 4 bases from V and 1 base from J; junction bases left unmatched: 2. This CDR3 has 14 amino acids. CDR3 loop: CASSSAGGQETQYF. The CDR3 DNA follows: TGTGCCAGCAGCTCCGCGGGGGGCCAAGAGACCCAGTACTTC.

DNA for the CDR3: TGTGCCAGCAGCCTGGGCGGTGCGGTCAAACTGTTTTTT. This gives the protein CASSLGGAVKLFF. This chain joins TRBV7-2 and TRBJ1-4; D gene uncertain. The V gene's germline CDR1 is SGHTA and CDR2 FQGNSA. V lost 5 bases and J 11 bases, leaving 15 bases between the germline ends. The CDR3 runs to 13 residues.

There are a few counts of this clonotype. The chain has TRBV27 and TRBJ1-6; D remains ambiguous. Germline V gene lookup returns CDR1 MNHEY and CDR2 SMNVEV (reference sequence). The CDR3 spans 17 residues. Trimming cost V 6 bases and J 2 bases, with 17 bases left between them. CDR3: CASRKGIRSPYNSPLHF. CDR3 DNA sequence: TGTGCCAGCAGAAAGGGCATCAGGAGCCCCTATAATTCACCCCTCCACTTT.

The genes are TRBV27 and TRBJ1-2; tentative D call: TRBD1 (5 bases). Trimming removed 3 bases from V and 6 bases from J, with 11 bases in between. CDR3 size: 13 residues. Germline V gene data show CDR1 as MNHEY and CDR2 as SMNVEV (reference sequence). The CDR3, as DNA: TGTGCCAGCAGTTTGGGACGGACTCATGGCTACACCTTC. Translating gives CASSLGRTHGYTF.

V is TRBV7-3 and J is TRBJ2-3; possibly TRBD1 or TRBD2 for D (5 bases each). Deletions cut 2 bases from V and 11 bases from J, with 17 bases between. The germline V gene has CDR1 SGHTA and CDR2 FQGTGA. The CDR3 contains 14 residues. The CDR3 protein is CASSLHGTGHMQYF. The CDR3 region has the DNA TGTGCCAGCAGCTTACACGGGACCGGACACATGCAGTATTTT.

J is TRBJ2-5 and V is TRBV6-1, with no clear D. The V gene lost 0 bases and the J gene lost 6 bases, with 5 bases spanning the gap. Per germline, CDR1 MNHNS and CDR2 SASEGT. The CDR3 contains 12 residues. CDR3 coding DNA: TGTGCCAGCAGTGAAGCGTTGAAGACCCAGTACTTC. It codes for CASSEALKTQYF.

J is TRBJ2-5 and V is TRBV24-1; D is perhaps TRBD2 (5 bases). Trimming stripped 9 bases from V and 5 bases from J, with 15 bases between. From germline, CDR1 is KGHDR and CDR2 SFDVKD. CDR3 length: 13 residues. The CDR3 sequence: CATEPPGKETQYF. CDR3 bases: TGTGCCACCGAACCCCCGGGGAAGGAGACCCAGTACTTC.

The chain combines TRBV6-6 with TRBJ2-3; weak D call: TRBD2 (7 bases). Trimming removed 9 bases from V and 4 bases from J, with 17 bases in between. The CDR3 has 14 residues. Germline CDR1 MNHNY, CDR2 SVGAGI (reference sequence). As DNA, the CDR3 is TGTGCCAGTGCATCGGGGGGCAGCCCAGATACGCAGTATTTT. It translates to CASASGGSPDTQYF.

CDR3 sequence reads: CASSFFRETSIYGYTF. The CDR3 DNA reads as TGTGCCAGCAGCTTCTTTCGCGAGACATCAATCTATGGCTACACCTTC. The V call is TRBV7-4, the J call TRBJ1-2; no firm D call. Germline CDR1 reads SGHVT; CDR2 reads SQSDAQ. This CDR3 has 16 amino acids. The ends were cut back, 3 bases at V and 4 bases at J, with 18 bases in the middle. The full variable domain, with the rest looked up from reference TRBV7-4 and TRBJ1-2, is GAGVSQSPRYKVAKRGRDVALRCDSISGHVTLYWYRQTLGQGSEVLTYSQSDAQRDKSGRPSGRFSAERPERSVSTLKIQRTEQGDSAVYLCASSFFRETSIYGYTFGSGTRLTVV.